Below, one T cell receptor (beta chain) is given with its context. Its antigen is unknown. Study-wide results and limits: In terms of TCR gene usage, tumor memory CD4+ T cells clustered together with blood and lymph node memory CD4+ cells, as well as with lymph node naive CD4+ cells. Tumor Treg TCRs overlapped most with tumor naive CD4+ cells.

Trimming took 5 bases from V and 3 from J, leaving 17 bases between them. This CDR3 region has 16 residues. The germline CDR1 and CDR2 sequences are SEHNR and FQNEAQ (reference sequence). Full-length variable regions came from constant-region reverse primers plus semi-nested Nested Universal Primer A PCR. MiXCR, run by TCRdb on the 5' RACE reads, gives a single entry per CDR3 protein. The sample yields tens of thousands of distinct CDR3 sequences, around 26% seen once. Sequencing was performed on tumor-infiltrating memory CD4+ T cells sorted from the breast tumor. This sample's subset: memory CD4+ T cells, CD4+CD45RO+CD25-. The receptor was isolated from a female donor with breast cancer. The chain couples TRBV7-9 to TRBJ1-5; D gene ambiguous. CDR3 protein: CASSRGGLGVNQPQHF. The CDR3 bases are TGTGCCAGCAGCCGAGGCGGCCTCGGAGTCAATCAGCCCCAGCATTTT.